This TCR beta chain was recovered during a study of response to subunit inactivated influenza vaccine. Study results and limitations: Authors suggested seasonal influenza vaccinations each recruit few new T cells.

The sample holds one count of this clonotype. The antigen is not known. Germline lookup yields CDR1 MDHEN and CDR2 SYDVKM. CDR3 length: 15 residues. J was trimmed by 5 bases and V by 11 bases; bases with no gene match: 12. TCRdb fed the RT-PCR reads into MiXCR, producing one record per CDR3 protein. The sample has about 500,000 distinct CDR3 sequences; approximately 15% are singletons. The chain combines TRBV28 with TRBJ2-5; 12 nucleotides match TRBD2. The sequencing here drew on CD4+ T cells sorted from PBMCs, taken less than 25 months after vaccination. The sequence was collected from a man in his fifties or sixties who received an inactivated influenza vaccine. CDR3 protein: CAVGTSGPRHETQYF. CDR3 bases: TGTGCCGTGGGGACTAGCGGGCCGAGGCACGAGACCCAGTACTTC.